This TCR beta chain emerged from a study of T cells in Graves' hyperthyroidism and ophthalmopathy. Authors of the study amplified TCR beta CDR3 regions from RNA transcripts. A set of HTBI primers served as the primers for a first-round RT-PCR of the TCR CDR3. MiXCR was run by TCRdb on the multiplex PCR reads, yielding one entry per CDR3 protein. The sample comprises about 520,000 distinct CDR3 sequences, approximately 25% of which are singletons, and 11% rests with the top ten. CDR1 is DFQATT, CDR2 SNEGSKA, per germline (reference sequence). The CDR3 has 16 residues. The V and J ends lost 1 base and 2 bases, in that order; junction bases with no gene match: 5. PBMCs were derived from about 10 ml fresh peripheral blood.

The sequence was obtained from a woman aged 25-40 years with Graves' ophthalmopathy. The J gene is TRBJ2-7, the V gene TRBV20-1; 13 bases are shared with TRBD2. Sequenced material: blood. The CDR3 here is CSARGLAGGPPYEQYF. The DNA of the CDR3 is TGCAGTGCTAGAGGACTAGCGGGGGGTCCCCCCTACGAGCAGTACTTC.